A single sample is the source of the 32 T cell receptor delta chains below, sequenced in a study of gamma-delta chains in newborns, infants, children. TCRdb fed the reads into CATT to redo clone calling. This table has 10,000 to 12,000 delta-chain clones, approximately 9.1% appearing once. Input material: blood. These receptors were obtained from a child who was a newborn, infant or young child, either healthy, febrile or measles-vaccinated (not recorded which).

In this sample, this clone turned up a few times. The chain employs TRDV2 and TRDJ3; D may be TRDD3 (6 bases). CDR1 GEAIGNYY and CDR2 EKD come from the germline V gene. V was pared by 0 bases and J by 0 bases, with 17 bases between. This CDR3 has 20 amino acids. The CDR3 is CACDTVLGRGGSWDTRQMFF. The CDR3 DNA is TGTGCCTGTGACACCGTACTGGGTCGGGGTGGCTCCTGGGACACCCGACAGATGTTTTTC.

This clone was picked up a small number of times. V and J are TRDV2 and TRDJ3, with TRDD3 matching 9 bases. The CDR3 contains 22 residues. V was clipped by 1 base and J by 0 bases; unmatched bases: 15. In germline, CDR1 is GEAIGNYY, CDR2 EKD. The CDR3 sequence is CACDTTEGIRGRSSWDTRQMFF. Here the CDR3 DNA reads TGTGCCTGTGACACAACGGAGGGGATACGGGGACGCAGCTCCTGGGACACCCGACAGATGTTTTTC.

By sample fraction, this clone is large. Other DNA sequences from this sample encode an identical CDR3 as well. The chain employs TRDV2 and TRDJ1; 8 bases agree with TRDD3. The CDR3 is 15 amino acids. Trimming removed 3 bases from V and 0 bases from J; junction bases left unmatched: 5. Germline assignment: CDR1 GEAIGNYY and CDR2 EKD. CDR3 bases: TGTGCCTGTGACTCCCTGGGGGAGTACACCGATAAACTCATCTTT. Translation gives CACDSLGEYTDKLIF.

The chain links TRDV2 to TRDJ3, with a weak D call TRDD3 (6 bases). Germline CDR1 and CDR2: GEAIGNYY and EKD. The V end lost 0 bases, the J end lost 0 bases, and 14 bases lay between the germline ends. CDR3 size: 19 residues. CDR3 residues: CACDTVGIQGSWDTRQMFF. The CDR3 DNA sequence: TGTGCCTGTGACACCGTGGGGATCCAGGGCTCCTGGGACACCCGACAGATGTTTTTC.

By sample share, this clone is medium-sized. This CDR3 is also generated by other DNA sequences in the sample. This rearrangement joins TRDV2 to TRDJ3; 11 bases agree with TRDD3. CDR1 and CDR2 (germline): GEAIGNYY, EKD. CDR3 length: 17 amino acids. V lost 2 bases and J lost 3; bases outside the gene matches: 2. The CDR3 here is CACDSTGGYWDTRQMFF. Written as DNA, the CDR3 is TGTGCCTGTGACAGTACTGGGGGATACTGGGACACCCGACAGATGTTTTTC.

This clone showed up just a few times. At one end, the junction sequence differs from germline, possibly due to a read error. Other nucleotide sequences in the sample specify the same CDR3. The V and J genes are TRDV2 and TRDJ2, with 7 bases identical to TRDD3. Germline V gene sequence: CDR1 GEAIGNYY, CDR2 EKD. This CDR3 region has 16 residues. CDR3 in DNA: TGTGCCTGCGACACCTTGATGGGGGATTTGACAGCACAACTCTTCTTT. It codes for CACDTLMGDLTAQLFF.

This clone is categorized as medium-sized. V is TRDV2 and J is TRDJ1; D may be TRDD3 (5 bases). CDR3 length: 21 amino acids. Per the germline V gene, CDR1 is GEAIGNYY and CDR2 is EKD. The germline V and J ends were trimmed by 3 bases and 0 bases, with 31 bases remaining between them. The CDR3 is CACDVMTSTGATVPYTDKLIF. The DNA of the CDR3 is TGTGCCTGTGACGTTATGACGAGTACTGGCGCCACAGTCCCATACACCGATAAACTCATCTTT.

The genes are TRDV2 and TRDJ1; 13 bases agree with TRDD3. The CDR3 runs 17 residues. Germline CDR1 reads GEAIGNYY; CDR2 reads EKD. Germline trimming cut 0 bases from V and 7 bases from J; bases unmatched to any gene: 10. The CDR3 DNA reads as TGTGCCTGTGACACCGTTGTACTGGGGGATACGCTCGGTAAACTCATCTTT. Amino acids: CACDTVVLGDTLGKLIF.

The V and J genes are TRDV2 and TRDJ3; weak D call: TRDD3 (6 bases). Germline values: CDR1 GEAIGNYY, CDR2 EKD. The CDR3 loop spans 19 amino acids. V was cut by 0 bases and J by 0 bases, with 14 bases left in between. For the CDR3, the DNA is TGTGCCTGTGACACCTGGGGGCTCGCTAGCTCCTGGGACACCCGACAGATGTTTTTC. This encodes CACDTWGLASSWDTRQMFF.

In its sample, this clone was seen a few times. The TCRdb record carries a much larger clone's protein, which differs from this DNA's translation at residue 7; a read error is the likely cause, and the protein listed here is the DNA translation. Other DNA sequences of this sample code for an identical CDR3. The chain uses TRDV2 and TRDJ3, with D possibly TRDD3 on 6 matching bases. V gave up 1 base and J gave up 0 bases, with 12 bases separating them. Germline V gene sequence: CDR1 GEAIGNYY, CDR2 EKD. The CDR3 spans 18 residues. Written as DNA, the CDR3 is TGTGCCTGTGACACGTACCGGGGGAGCTCCTGGGACACCCGACAGATGTTTTTC. It yields the protein CACDTYRGSSWDTRQMFF.

V gene TRDV2 combines with J gene TRDJ1, with no clear D. The V gene's germline CDR1 is GEAIGNYY and CDR2 EKD. This CDR3 contains 16 residues. V lost 1 base and J lost 1, with 15 bases in between. CDR3 region: CACDTVSALSTDKLIF. The CDR3 DNA reads TGTGCCTGTGACACGGTCTCGGCCCTTTCCACCGATAAACTCATCTTT.

This clone was detected a few times. One junction end disagrees with the germline gene, perhaps due to a read error. Other DNA sequences in this sample translate to the same CDR3. This chain uses TRDV2 with TRDJ1; D gene ambiguous. Germline V gene lookup returns CDR1 GEAIGNYY and CDR2 EKD. There are 14 residues in the CDR3. The DNA of the CDR3 is TGTGCCTGCGACACCGTGGGCGAGACCGATAAACTCATCTTT. It translates to CACDTVGETDKLIF.

The table lists this clone with a few counts. Other nucleotide sequences from this sample produce the same CDR3. This chain connects TRDV2 to TRDJ3, with 10 positions matching TRDD3. The V segment lost 0 bases and the J segment 0 bases; nucleotides outside the gene matches: 7. The CDR3 is 20 residues long. Germline V lookup: CDR1 GEAIGNYY, CDR2 EKD. The CDR3 DNA reads as TGTGCCTGTGACACCTGGGGGATACAGGGGCACTCCTGGGACACCCGACAGATGTTTTTC. This codes for CACDTWGIQGHSWDTRQMFF.

The chain couples TRDV2 to TRDJ1, with D tentatively TRDD3 (5 bases). Germline V CDR1 and CDR2: GEAIGNYY, EKD. The CDR3 extends over 21 amino acids. Between the trimmed V and J ends, which lost 0 bases and 0 bases, there was a span of 28 bases. CDR3 sequence reads: CACDTIRPYAGHPVYTDKLIF. The CDR3 nucleotides read TGTGCCTGTGACACCATACGACCATACGCGGGGCACCCGGTGTACACCGATAAACTCATCTTT.

This clone came up a few times. The same CDR3 arises from other DNA sequences in this sample as well. The chain recombines TRDV2 with TRDJ3; 7 bases map to TRDD3. The CDR3 length is 18 residues. The V gene's germline CDR1 is GEAIGNYY and CDR2 EKD. V was pared by 0 bases and J by 0 bases, with 4 bases of the junction left unmatched. The CDR3 protein is CACDTGGWSSWDTRQMFF. The CDR3 nucleotides are TGTGCCTGTGACACCGGGGGATGGAGCTCCTGGGACACCCGACAGATGTTTTTC.

The sample holds a few counts of this clone. The chain is built from TRDV2 and TRDJ3; 7 positions match TRDD3. Germline CDR1 reads GEAIGNYY; CDR2 reads EKD. This CDR3 comprises 19 residues. V gave up 0 bases and J gave up 0 bases; unmatched junction bases: 7. DNA of the CDR3: TGTGCCTGTGACACCGTACTGGGGACCATCTCCTGGGACACCCGACAGATGTTTTTC. It encodes CACDTVLGTISWDTRQMFF.

In its sample, this clone was seen a few times. The rearrangement uses TRDV2 and TRDJ3; D is perhaps TRDD3 (6 bases). Germline-derived CDR1 and CDR2 are GEAIGNYY and EKD. The CDR3 runs 18 residues. V was pared by 0 bases and J by 0 bases, with 11 bases between. The CDR3: CACDTGDPSSWDTRQMFF. The DNA of the CDR3 is TGTGCCTGTGACACCGGGGATCCAAGCTCCTGGGACACCCGACAGATGTTTTTC.

This chain connects TRDV2 to TRDJ3; 7 bases map to TRDD3. The length of the CDR3 is 15 residues. Germline assignment: CDR1 GEAIGNYY and CDR2 EKD. The V and J ends lost 0 bases and 6 bases, in that order; junction bases with no gene match: 1. CDR3 DNA sequence: TGTGCCTGTGACACCGTGGGGGAGGACACCCGACAGATGTTTTTC. Translated: CACDTVGEDTRQMFF.

This clone has more than one count but fewer than ten. This sequence joins TRDV1 and TRDJ3; either TRDD2 or TRDD3 may supply D (6 bases each). In germline, CDR1 is TSWWSYY, CDR2 QGS. The CDR3 runs to 23 residues. V lost 3 bases, J lost 0 bases, and 27 bases lay in between. The CDR3 coding sequence is TGTGCTCTTGGGGACCTCACTTCCTTGATCGGGGATGAAAGCTCCTGGGACACCCGACAGATGTTTTTC. Protein sequence: CALGDLTSLIGDESSWDTRQMFF.

J is TRDJ3 and V is TRDV2; 13 positions match TRDD3. Germline lookup yields CDR1 GEAIGNYY and CDR2 EKD. Trimming at V came to 0 bases and at J to 0 bases, leaving 7 bases not matched to a gene. This CDR3 has 21 amino acids. CDR3 coding DNA: TGTGCCTGTGACACCGGTACTGGGGGATACGCTGGCTCCTGGGACACCCGACAGATGTTTTTC. Translated: CACDTGTGGYAGSWDTRQMFF.

The V gene is TRDV1, the J gene TRDJ1; 12 nucleotides agree with TRDD3. The CDR3 totals 24 residues. Unmatched junction bases numbered 25, after V lost 2 bases and J lost 0 bases. Germline V CDR1 and CDR2: TSWWSYY, QGS. The CDR3 coding sequence is TGTGCTCTTGGGGAATTGGTCCTACTTACCGCCTGGGGGATACGCAAGAGATACACCGATAAACTCATCTTT. Encoded protein: CALGELVLLTAWGIRKRYTDKLIF.

This clone was detected a few times. This DNA translates differently at residue 6 from the TCRdb protein, which is that of a much larger clone; a read error is likely, and the protein shown is the DNA's own translation. The chain uses TRDV2 and TRDJ1; TRDD3 matches at 13 bases. The V gene's germline CDR1 is GEAIGNYY and CDR2 EKD. The CDR3 spans 19 residues. V was clipped by 3 bases and J by 0 bases; unmatched bases: 12. The CDR3 here is CACDPALGDTRRNTDKLIF. CDR3 nucleotide sequence: TGTGCCTGTGACCCTGCACTGGGGGATACGCGACGGAACACCGATAAACTCATCTTT.

This clone has a handful of counts. The J gene is TRDJ1, the V gene TRDV2; 12 bases are shared with TRDD3. The CDR3 length is 19 residues. CDR1 is GEAIGNYY, CDR2 EKD, per germline. The J segment lost 0 bases and the V segment lost 0 bases, leaving 10 bases of the junction unmatched. For the CDR3, the DNA is TGTGCCTGTGACACCGTCAGTACTGGGGGATACCGGTACACCGATAAACTCATCTTT. This sequence encodes CACDTVSTGGYRYTDKLIF.

The chain carries TRDV2 and TRDJ1; 12 bases agree with TRDD3. CDR1 is GEAIGNYY and CDR2 is EKD in the germline V gene. The CDR3 consists of 18 residues. Trimming removed 3 bases from V and 0 bases from J; junction bases left unmatched: 10. In DNA, the CDR3 is TGTGCCTGTGACTCTCTACTGGGGGATACTCCCCACACCGATAAACTCATCTTT. It is translated as CACDSLLGDTPHTDKLIF.

Points on this clone: A much larger clone differs from this one at a single base, so this may be a read error. J is TRDJ3 and V is TRDV2; 12 bases align to TRDD3. CDR3 length: 20 residues. The germline V gene encodes CDR1 GEAIGNYY and CDR2 EKD. The CDR3 is CACDTAGTGGYSCDTRQMFF. CDR3 coding DNA: TGTGCCTGTGACACCGCGGGTACTGGGGGATACTCCTGTGACACCCGACAGATGTTTTTC.

This clone was observed a few times. TCRdb's entry gives the protein of a much larger clone, which mismatches this DNA's translation at residue 9, likely from a read error; the protein reported here is translated from the DNA. The chain employs TRDV2 and TRDJ1; TRDD3 is a possible D gene (5 bases). Deletions cut 3 bases from V and 0 bases from J, with 13 bases between. CDR1 and CDR2 from the germline V gene are GEAIGNYY and EKD. This CDR3 is built from 15 residues. The CDR3, as DNA: TGTGCCTGTGACCGGGTGGGGACCCACACCGATAAACTCATCTTT. Encoded protein: CACDRVGTHTDKLIF.

There are a few counts of this clone. The gene calls are TRDV2 and TRDJ1, with 9 positions matching TRDD3. CDR3 length: 21 amino acids. CDR1 and CDR2 (germline): GEAIGNYY, EKD. The V and J ends lost 2 bases and 0 bases, in that order; junction bases with no gene match: 21. The CDR3 DNA reads as TGTGCCTGTGACAGCCTTCCCCAGTACTGGGGGACCAGGGGCCACACCGATAAACTCATCTTT. Its translation: CACDSLPQYWGTRGHTDKLIF.

This clone was counted a few times. Other nucleotide sequences in the sample specify the same CDR3. CDR3 DNA sequence: TGTGCCTGTGACACTCTGCTGGGGGATTACACCGATAAACTCATCTTT. Residues: CACDTLLGDYTDKLIF. This chain links TRDV2 with TRDJ1, with 9 bases fitting TRDD3. This CDR3 is 16 amino acids long. V was pared by 1 base and J by 0 bases, with 5 bases of the junction left unmatched. Germline CDR1 reads GEAIGNYY; CDR2 reads EKD.

This clone was seen a few times. The chain recombines TRAV29/DV5 with TRDJ1; D may be TRDD3 (5 bases). This CDR3 is 18 amino acids long. Germline lookup yields CDR1 NSMFDY and CDR2 ISSIKDK. The V end was cut by 0 bases, the J end by 0 bases, with 21 bases between. The CDR3 DNA sequence: TGTGCAGCAAGCGGTTTCAGGATCGGGGGCCAGTACACCGATAAACTCATCTTT. It encodes CAASGFRIGGQYTDKLIF.

This clone was recorded a few times. The chain is built from TRDV2 and TRDJ1, with TRDD3 identical over 8 bases. CDR3 length: 19 amino acids. The trim removed 0 bases at V and 0 bases at J, leaving 14 bases unmatched. Germline CDR1 GEAIGNYY, CDR2 EKD. The CDR3 loop reads CACDTGALLGEPYTDKLIF. CDR3 nucleotide sequence: TGTGCCTGTGACACCGGGGCGCTTCTGGGGGAACCGTACACCGATAAACTCATCTTT.

The V gene is TRDV2, the J gene TRDJ1, with TRDD3 identical over 8 bases. CDR3 length: 16 residues. The J segment lost 2 bases and the V segment lost 1 base, leaving 8 bases of the junction unmatched. Germline V gene data show CDR1 as GEAIGNYY and CDR2 as EKD. CDR3 region: CACDTGYWGETDKLIF. CDR3 DNA sequence: TGTGCCTGTGACACGGGGTACTGGGGGGAGACCGATAAACTCATCTTT.

By share of the sample, this clone is medium-sized. CDR3 protein: CACDPVGDALKPTAQLFF. The CDR3 coding sequence is TGTGCCTGTGACCCCGTGGGGGACGCGCTTAAGCCGACAGCACAACTCTTCTTT. The rearrangement joins TRDV2 to TRDJ2, with 7 bases identical to TRDD3. The J segment lost 4 bases and the V segment lost 3 bases, leaving 16 bases of the junction unmatched. The CDR3 is made up of 18 amino acids. Looked up from germline, CDR1 is GEAIGNYY and CDR2 is EKD.